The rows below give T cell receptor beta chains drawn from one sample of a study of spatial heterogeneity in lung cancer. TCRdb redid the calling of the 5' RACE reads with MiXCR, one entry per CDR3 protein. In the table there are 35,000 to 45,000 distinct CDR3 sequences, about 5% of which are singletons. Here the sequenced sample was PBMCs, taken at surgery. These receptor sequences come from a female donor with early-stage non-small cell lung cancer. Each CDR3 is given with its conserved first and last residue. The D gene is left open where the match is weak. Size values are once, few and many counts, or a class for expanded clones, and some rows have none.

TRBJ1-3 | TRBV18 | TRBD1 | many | CASSQGQGASSGNTIYF | TGTGCCAGCTCACAGGGACAGGGGGCCTCCTCTGGAAACACCATATATTTT
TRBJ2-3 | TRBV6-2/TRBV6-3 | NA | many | CASSLPAGRAWGDTQYF | TGTGCCAGCAGTCTTCCCGCTGGAAGGGCATGGGGTGATACGCAGTATTTT
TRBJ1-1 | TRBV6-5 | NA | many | CASSYSPGNTEAFF | TGTGCCAGCAGTTACTCCCCGGGAAACACTGAAGCTTTCTTT
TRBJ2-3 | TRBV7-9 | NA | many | CASTPGAGPTDTQYF | TGTGCCAGCACCCCTGGAGCAGGGCCGACAGATACGCAGTATTTT
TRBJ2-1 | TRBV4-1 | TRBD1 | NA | CASSQDAGGSSYNEQFF | TGCGCCAGCAGCCAAGATGCAGGGGGAAGCTCCTACAATGAGCAGTTCTTC
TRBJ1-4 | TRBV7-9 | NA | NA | CASSSMLATNEKLFF | TGTGCCAGCAGCTCCATGCTGGCAACTAATGAAAAACTGTTTTTT
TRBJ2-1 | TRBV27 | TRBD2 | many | CASSPLAGGLYNEQFF | TGTGCCAGCAGTCCCCTAGCGGGGGGTCTATACAATGAGCAGTTCTTC
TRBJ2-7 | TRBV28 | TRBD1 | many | CASRPRGQGSYEQYF | TGTGCCAGCAGACCCCGTGGACAGGGCTCCTACGAGCAGTACTTC
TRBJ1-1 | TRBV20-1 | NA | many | CSARDTGILAEAFF | TGCAGTGCTAGAGATACGGGGATACTGGCTGAAGCTTTCTTT
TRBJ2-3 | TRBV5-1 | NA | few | CASSADSGADTQYF | TGCGCCAGCAGCGCCGACTCCGGCGCAGATACGCAGTATTTT
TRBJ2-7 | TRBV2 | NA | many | CASSLRASYEQYF | TGTGCCAGCAGTTTACGGGCCTCCTACGAGCAGTACTTC
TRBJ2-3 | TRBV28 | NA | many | CASRQTKDTQYF | TGTGCCAGCAGACAAACTAAAGATACGCAGTATTTT
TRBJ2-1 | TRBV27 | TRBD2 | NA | CASSLFGGGAFYNEQFF | TGTGCCAGCAGTTTATTTGGCGGGGGGGCCTTTTACAATGAGCAGTTCTTC
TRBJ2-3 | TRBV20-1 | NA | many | CSAVLTGEGTDTQYF | TGCAGTGCTGTGCTTACAGGGGAGGGCACAGATACGCAGTATTTT
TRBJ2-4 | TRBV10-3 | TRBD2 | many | CAISPGTTLAKNIQYF | TGTGCCATCAGCCCAGGGACTACACTAGCCAAAAACATTCAGTACTTC
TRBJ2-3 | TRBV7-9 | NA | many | CASSQSTDTQYF | TGTGCCAGCAGCCAGAGCACAGATACGCAGTATTTT
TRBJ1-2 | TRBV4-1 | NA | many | CASSQDRQRNYGYTF | TGCGCCAGCAGCCAAGATCGACAGAGGAACTATGGCTACACCTTC
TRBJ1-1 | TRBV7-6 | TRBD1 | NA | CASSSSQGGRTEAFF | TGTGCCAGCAGCTCCTCCCAGGGGGGGCGGACTGAAGCTTTCTTT
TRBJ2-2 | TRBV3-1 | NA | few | CASSFERQNTGELFF | TGTGCCAGCAGCTTTGAGCGGCAGAACACCGGGGAGCTGTTTTTT
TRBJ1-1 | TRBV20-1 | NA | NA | CSARAGTWKFEAFF | TGCAGTGCTAGAGCCGGGACATGGAAATTTGAAGCTTTCTTT
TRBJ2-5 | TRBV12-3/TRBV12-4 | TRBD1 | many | CASSPRTGGIQETQYF | TGTGCCAGCAGTCCCAGGACAGGGGGAATCCAAGAGACCCAGTACTTC
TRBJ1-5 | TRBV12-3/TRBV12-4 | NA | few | CASKLSSNQPQHF | TGTGCCAGCAAGTTGAGTAGCAATCAGCCCCAGCATTTT
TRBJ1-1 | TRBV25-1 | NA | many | CASSQNVGATEAFF | TGTGCCAGCAGCCAGAATGTAGGGGCCACTGAAGCTTTCTTT
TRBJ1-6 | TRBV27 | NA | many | CASSIQTGENSPLHF | TGTGCCAGCAGTATACAGACTGGGGAGAATTCACCCCTCCACTTT
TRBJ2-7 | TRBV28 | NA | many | CASSSPPNRLGAYEQYF | TGTGCCAGCAGTTCGCCCCCAAACCGGTTAGGGGCCTACGAGCAGTACTTC
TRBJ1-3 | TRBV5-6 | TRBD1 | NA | CASSLGQGRVVSGNTIYF | TGTGCCAGCAGCTTAGGACAGGGGCGCGTTGTCTCTGGAAACACCATATATTTT
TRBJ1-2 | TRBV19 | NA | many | CASRGGASIYGYTF | TGTGCCAGTAGAGGGGGGGCATCAATCTATGGCTACACCTTC
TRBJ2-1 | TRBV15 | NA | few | CATSRDQASVNNEQFF | TGTGCCACCAGCAGAGATCAGGCTAGCGTCAACAATGAGCAGTTCTTC
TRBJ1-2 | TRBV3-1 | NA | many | CASSRGGKEYGYTF | TGTGCCAGCAGCCGTGGGGGGAAAGAATATGGCTACACCTTC
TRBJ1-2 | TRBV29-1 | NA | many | CSVEADGYTF | TGCAGCGTTGAAGCGGATGGCTACACCTTC
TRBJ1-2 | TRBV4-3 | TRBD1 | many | CASSQDAGGKLNGYTF | TGCGCCAGCAGCCAAGATGCAGGGGGAAAGTTAAATGGCTACACCTTC
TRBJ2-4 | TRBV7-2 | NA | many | CASSLESTGTSKNIQYF | TGTGCCAGCAGCTTAGAGTCGACGGGGACGTCCAAAAACATTCAGTACTTC
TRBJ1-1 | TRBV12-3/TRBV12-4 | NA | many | CASSLWGEDMNTEAFF | TGTGCCAGCAGTTTATGGGGTGAGGACATGAACACTGAAGCTTTCTTT
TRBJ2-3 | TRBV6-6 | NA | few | CASSYGLQDTQYF | TGTGCCAGCAGTTACGGCCTCCAAGATACGCAGTATTTT
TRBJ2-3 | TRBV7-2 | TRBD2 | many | CASSSKGGRRGVTDTQYF | TGTGCCAGCAGCTCCAAGGGTGGGCGGCGGGGGGTCACAGATACGCAGTATTTT
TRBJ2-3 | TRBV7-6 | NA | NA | CASSPLAVSTDTQYF | TGTGCCAGCAGCCCCCTTGCAGTCTCCACAGATACGCAGTATTTT
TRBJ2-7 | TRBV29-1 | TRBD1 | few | CSVGTGGEQYF | TGCAGCGTTGGGACAGGGGGCGAGCAGTACTTC
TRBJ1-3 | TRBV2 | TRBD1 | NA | CASSDLDRANGNTIYF | TGTGCCAGCAGTGACCTAGACAGGGCGAATGGAAACACCATATATTTT
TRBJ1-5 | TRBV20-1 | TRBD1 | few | CSAPGTGRPHQPQHF | TGCAGTGCTCCCGGGACAGGTCGTCCTCATCAGCCCCAGCATTTT
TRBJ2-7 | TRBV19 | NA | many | CASSIEVENKRYEQYF | TGTGCCAGTAGTATAGAGGTGGAAAACAAACGCTACGAGCAGTACTTC
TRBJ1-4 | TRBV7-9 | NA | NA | CASSQNSGEKLFF | TGTGCCAGCAGCCAGAACTCCGGCGAAAAACTGTTTTTT